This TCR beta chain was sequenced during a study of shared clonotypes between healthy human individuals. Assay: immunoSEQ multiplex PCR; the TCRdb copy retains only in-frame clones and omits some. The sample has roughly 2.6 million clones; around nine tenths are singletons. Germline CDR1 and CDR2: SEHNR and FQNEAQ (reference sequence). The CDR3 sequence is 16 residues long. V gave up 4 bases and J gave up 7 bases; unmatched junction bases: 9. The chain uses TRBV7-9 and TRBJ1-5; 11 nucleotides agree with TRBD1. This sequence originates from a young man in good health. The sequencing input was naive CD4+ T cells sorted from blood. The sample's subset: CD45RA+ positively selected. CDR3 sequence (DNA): TGTGCCAGCAGCTCTCCCGGGACAGGGGGGGACCAGCCCCAGCATTTT. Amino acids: CASSSPGTGGDQPQHF.